This TCR beta chain appears in the sequencing data of a study of Ad26.COV2.S vaccination and SARS-CoV-2 variants. About the research overall: Sample donor was a member of the COV1001 Ad26.COV2.S trial arm.

Repertoires were generated with immunoSEQ multiplex PCR, while TCRdb's copy carries only in-frame clones and drops some. The data show about 350,000 clones, around 84% seen once. The treatment: 15 to 20 received Ad26.COV2.S at low or high dose, single or two shots; a few received placebo; per-sample allocation not given. Collection of the samples took place on day 63 after the first injection of vaccine or placebo. Unmatched junction bases numbered 10, after V lost 0 bases and J lost 15 bases. This CDR3 comprises 14 residues. The germline gives CDR1 LGHNA, CDR2 YSLEER. The genes are TRBV4-3 and TRBJ2-1; TRBD2 matches at 8 bases. This sequence was found in a person aged 18 to 65 who received the Ad26.COV2.S COVID-19 vaccine or a placebo. The sample here was peripheral blood, taken in a trial of Ad26.COV2.S vaccine versus placebo. The DNA of the CDR3 is TGCGCCAGCAGCCAAGATTTTTCTAGCGGGCCGGGGTTCTTC. This sequence encodes CASSQDFSSGPGFF.